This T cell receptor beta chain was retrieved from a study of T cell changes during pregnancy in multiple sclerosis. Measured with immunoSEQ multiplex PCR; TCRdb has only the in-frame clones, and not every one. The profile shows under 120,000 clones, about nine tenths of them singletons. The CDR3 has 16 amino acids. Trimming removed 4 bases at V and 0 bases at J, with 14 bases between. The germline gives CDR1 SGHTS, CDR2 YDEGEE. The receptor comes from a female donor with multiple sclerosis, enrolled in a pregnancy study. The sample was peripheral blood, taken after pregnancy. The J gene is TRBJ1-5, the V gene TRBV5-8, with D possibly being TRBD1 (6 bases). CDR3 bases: TGTGCCAGCAGCCCAACAGGGTTCGATAGCAATCAGCCCCAGCATTTT. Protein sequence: CASSPTGFDSNQPQHF.